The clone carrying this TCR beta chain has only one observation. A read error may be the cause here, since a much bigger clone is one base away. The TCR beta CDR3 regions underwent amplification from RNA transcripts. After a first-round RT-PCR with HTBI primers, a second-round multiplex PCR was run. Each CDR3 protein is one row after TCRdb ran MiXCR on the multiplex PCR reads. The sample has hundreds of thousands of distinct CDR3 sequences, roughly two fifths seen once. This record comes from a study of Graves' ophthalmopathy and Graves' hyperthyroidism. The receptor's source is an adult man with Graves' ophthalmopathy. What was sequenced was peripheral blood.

Here the CDR3 reads CASSFLDEGEAQYF. The CDR3 DNA reads as TGCGCCAGCAGCTTCCTTGATGAGGGGGAGGCCCAGTACTTC. This chain connects TRBV5-1 to TRBJ2-5; the D gene could be TRBD1 or TRBD2 (6 bases each). CDR3 length: 14 residues. Trimming left V 2 bases short and J 9 bases short, with 17 bases between. Germline V gene sequence: CDR1 SGHRS, CDR2 YFSETQ.